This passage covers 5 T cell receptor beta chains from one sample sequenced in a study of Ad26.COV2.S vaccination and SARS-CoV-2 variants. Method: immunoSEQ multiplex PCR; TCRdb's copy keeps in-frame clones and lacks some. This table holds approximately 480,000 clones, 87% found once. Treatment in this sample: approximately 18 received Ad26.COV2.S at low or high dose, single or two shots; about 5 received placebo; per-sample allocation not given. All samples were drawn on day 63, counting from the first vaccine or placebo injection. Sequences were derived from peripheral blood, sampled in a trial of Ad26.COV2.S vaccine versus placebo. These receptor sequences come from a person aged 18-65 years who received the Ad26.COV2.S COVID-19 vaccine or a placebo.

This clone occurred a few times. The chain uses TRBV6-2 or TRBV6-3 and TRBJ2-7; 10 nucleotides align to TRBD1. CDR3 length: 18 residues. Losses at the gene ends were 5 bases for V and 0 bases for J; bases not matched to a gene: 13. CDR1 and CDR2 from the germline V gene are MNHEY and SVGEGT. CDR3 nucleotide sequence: TGTGCCAGCAGTCTTCGACAGGGGGCTGGAAGGAGCTCCTACGAGCAGTACTTC. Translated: CASSLRQGAGRSSYEQYF.

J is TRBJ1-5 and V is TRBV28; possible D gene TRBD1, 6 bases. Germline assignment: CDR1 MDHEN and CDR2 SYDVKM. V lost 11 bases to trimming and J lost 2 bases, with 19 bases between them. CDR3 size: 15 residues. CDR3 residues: CACFKDRPGNQPQHF. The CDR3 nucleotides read TGTGCCTGCTTCAAAGACAGGCCGGGCAATCAGCCCCAGCATTTT. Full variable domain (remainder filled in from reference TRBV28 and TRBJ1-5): DVKVTQSSRYLVKRTGEKVFLECVQDMDHENMFWYRQDPGLGLRLIYFSYDVKMKEKGDIPEGYSVSREKKERFSLILESASTNQTSMYLCACFKDRPGNQPQHFGDGTRLSIL.

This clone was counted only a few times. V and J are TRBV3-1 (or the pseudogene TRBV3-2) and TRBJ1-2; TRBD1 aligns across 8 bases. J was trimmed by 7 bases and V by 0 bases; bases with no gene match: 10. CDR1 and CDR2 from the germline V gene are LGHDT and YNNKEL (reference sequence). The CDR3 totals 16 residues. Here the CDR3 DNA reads TGTGCCAGCAGCCAAGATCCCTTCGGACAGGGCGGTGGCTACACCTTC. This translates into CASSQDPFGQGGGYTF.

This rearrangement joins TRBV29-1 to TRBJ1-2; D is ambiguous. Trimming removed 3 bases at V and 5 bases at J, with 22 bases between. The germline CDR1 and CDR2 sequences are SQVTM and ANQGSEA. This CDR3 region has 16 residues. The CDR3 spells CSVDGAPPAPYYGYTF. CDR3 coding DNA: TGCAGCGTTGACGGTGCCCCGCCTGCCCCTTATTATGGCTACACCTTC.

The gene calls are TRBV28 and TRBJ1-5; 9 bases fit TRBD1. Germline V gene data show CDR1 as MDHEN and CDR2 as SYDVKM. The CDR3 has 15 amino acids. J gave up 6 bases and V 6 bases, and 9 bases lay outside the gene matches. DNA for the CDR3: TGTGCCAGCAGCAGAACGGGACAGGGAGGTCAGCCCCAGCATTTT. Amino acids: CASSRTGQGGQPQHF.